This T cell receptor beta chain was found in a study of shared clonotypes between healthy human individuals. TCRdb's copy holds only in-frame clones and misses some; the assay was immunoSEQ multiplex PCR. The table has around 1.9 million clones, about 92% seen once. Notes on the study in general: The study generally estimated greater richness for naive than memory subsets. Sampling involved blood alone; tissue repertoires likely differ. Donor scarcity curtailed the genetic and exposure-history diversity represented herein.

For this clone: Its antigen is unknown.

The CDR3 is made up of 13 amino acids. Trimming took 2 bases from V and 7 from J, leaving 8 bases between them. Germline V gene data show CDR1 as MDHEN and CDR2 as SYDVKM. The naive CD8 subset, CD45RO-negative cells positively selected for CCR7, excluded terminally differentiated effector memory CD45RA+ cells. This sequence was found in a man aged 18 to 29 in good health. Some clones in this sample may be carry-over from other donors' samples. The V and J genes are TRBV28 and TRBJ1-4, with D hard to call. Sequencing was done on a sample of naive CD8+ T cells from PBMCs. CDR3 DNA: TGTGCCAGCAGTTTACTCCCGGGTGAAAAACTGTTTTTT. This gives the protein CASSLLPGEKLFF.